The present T cell receptor beta chain was sequenced within a study of blood T cell repertoires in COVID-19. Produced via immunoSEQ multiplex PCR; TCRdb's table is partial and in-frame only. This sample has about 170,000 clones; around four fifths occur once, and the top ten carry roughly 3.1%. This clone was detected once. Other DNA variants within this sample encode the same CDR3. Germline CDR1 reads MNHEY; CDR2 reads SMNVEV (reference sequence). V lost 6 bases, J lost 0 bases, and 5 bases stayed unmatched. This CDR3 spans 15 amino acids. V usage is TRBV27 and J usage is TRBJ1-3, with 7 bases identical to TRBD1. The clonotype was recovered from a man between 70 and 80 years old with acute or convalescent COVID-19. Specimen: peripheral blood. CDR3 nucleotide sequence: TGTGCCAGCAGACCGACAGGGACCTCTGGAAACACCATATATTTT. This sequence encodes CASRPTGTSGNTIYF.